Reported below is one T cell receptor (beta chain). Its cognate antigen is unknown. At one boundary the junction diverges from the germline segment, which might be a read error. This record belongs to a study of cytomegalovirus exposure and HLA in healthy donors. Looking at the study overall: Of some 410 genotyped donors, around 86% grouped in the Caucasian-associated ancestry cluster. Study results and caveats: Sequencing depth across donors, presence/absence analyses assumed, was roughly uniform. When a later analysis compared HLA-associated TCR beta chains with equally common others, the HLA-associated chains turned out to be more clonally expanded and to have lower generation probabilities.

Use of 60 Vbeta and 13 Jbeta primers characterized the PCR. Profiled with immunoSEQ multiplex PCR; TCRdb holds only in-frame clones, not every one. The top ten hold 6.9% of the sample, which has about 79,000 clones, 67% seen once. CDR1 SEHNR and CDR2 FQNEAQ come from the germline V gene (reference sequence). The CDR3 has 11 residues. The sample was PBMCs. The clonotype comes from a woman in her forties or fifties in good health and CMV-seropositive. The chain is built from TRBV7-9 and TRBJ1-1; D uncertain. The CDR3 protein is CSSSQITEAFF. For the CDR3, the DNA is TGTTCCAGCAGCCAAATCACTGAAGCTTTCTTT.